The entry below gives a single TCR beta chain sequence along with its context. The data derive from a study of blood T cell repertoires in COVID-19. Overall study: Researchers got acute and convalescent COVID-19 samples from the United States, Italy and Spain. From T cells, B-cell-depleted T cells, or PBMCs came the material, which was cDNA or gDNA.

V shed 3 bases and J shed 2 bases, with 14 bases lying between them. The CDR3 has 17 residues. Germline V gives CDR1 MGHRA, CDR2 YSYEKL. Authors' processing steps: Reference gene primer amplification in the assay estimated nucleated cell counts. Clones were read by immunoSEQ multiplex PCR, and TCRdb kept only the in-frame ones, dropping some. The V and J calls and clone size are taken from that table; D and trimming were inferred from the DNA. In the table there are just over 650,000 clones, 80% to 90% of which are singletons. The chain carries TRBV4-1 and TRBJ1-6; a weak D match, TRBD1 (6 bases). The specimen sequenced was peripheral blood. This TCR was sampled from a young woman with acute or convalescent COVID-19. The CDR3 DNA reads TGCGCCAGCAGCCATAAACCCAGGGGCGCCTATAATTCACCCCTCCACTTT. It translates to CASSHKPRGAYNSPLHF.